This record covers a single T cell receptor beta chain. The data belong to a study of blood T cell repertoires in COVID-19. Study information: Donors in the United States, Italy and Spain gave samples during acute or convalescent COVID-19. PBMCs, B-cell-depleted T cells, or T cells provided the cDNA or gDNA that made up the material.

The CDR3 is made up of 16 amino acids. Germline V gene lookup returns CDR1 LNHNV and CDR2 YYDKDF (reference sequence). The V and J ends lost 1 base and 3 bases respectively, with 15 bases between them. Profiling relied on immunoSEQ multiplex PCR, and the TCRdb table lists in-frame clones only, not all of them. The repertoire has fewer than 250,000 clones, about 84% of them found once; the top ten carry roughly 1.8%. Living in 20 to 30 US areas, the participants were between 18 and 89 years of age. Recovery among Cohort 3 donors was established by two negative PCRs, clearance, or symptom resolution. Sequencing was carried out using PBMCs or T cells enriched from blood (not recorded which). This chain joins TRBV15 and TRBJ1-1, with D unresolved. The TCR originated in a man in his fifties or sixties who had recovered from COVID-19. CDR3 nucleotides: TGTGCCACCAGCAGAGCGGCGGCCCGAGGAGACACTGAAGCTTTCTTT. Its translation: CATSRAAARGDTEAFF.